The present T cell receptor beta chain was sequenced within a study of Ad26.COV2.S vaccination and SARS-CoV-2 variants. The CDR3 contains 12 residues. Trimming took off 8 bases at V and 1 base at J, with 7 bases between the two ends. Only in-frame clones appear in the TCRdb table, and some are missing; sequencing was by immunoSEQ multiplex PCR. The sample carries approximately 140,000 clones, 86% recorded once. With regard to this clone: Its antigen is unknown.

Overall study results and limits: Marked by substantial breadth, spike-specific CD8+ and CD4+ T cell responses were reportedly seen after vaccination.

The sample was peripheral blood, taken after recovery from COVID-19. The clonotype was recovered from a human donor who had recovered from COVID-19. This chain connects TRBV12-3 or TRBV12-4 to TRBJ2-3, with D maybe TRBD2 (5 bases). CDR3 DNA: TGTGCCAGCGCGGGCGGCACAGATACGCAGTATTTT. Translated, it gives CASAGGTDTQYF.